Listed here are 28 T cell receptor beta chains from one sample, sequenced in a study of blood T cells in healthy people across ages. Through a sample-barcoded 5' primer and a J-beta primer mix, a second PCR was run for roughly 7 to 11 cycles. In TCRdb, the 5' RACE reads were re-called with MiXCR into one record per CDR3 protein. The table records 1.4 million to 1.5 million distinct CDR3 sequences, 35% to 45% of them present only once. Material for sequencing was blood. The receptors here all came from a woman under 30 in good health.

CDR3 sequence: CASSGTTVGNYGYTF. CDR3 bases: TGCGCCAGCAGCGGGACGACAGTGGGTAACTATGGCTACACCTTC. The V gene is TRBV5-1, the J gene TRBJ1-2; D may be TRBD1 (5 bases). Germline CDR1 reads SGHRS; CDR2 reads YFSETQ. V dropped 4 bases and J dropped 1 base, with 14 bases sitting between them. The CDR3 is 15 amino acids.

This chain joins TRBV7-9 and TRBJ2-2; the D gene could be TRBD1 or TRBD2 (5 bases each). CDR3 length equals 15 residues. Germline CDR1 and CDR2: SEHNR and FQNEAQ (reference sequence). The V end was cut by 3 bases, the J end by 7 bases, with 15 bases between. The CDR3 nucleotides are TGTGCCAGCAGCTTGGGGGACGCAACTAACGGGGAGCTGTTTTTT. Its protein is CASSLGDATNGELFF.

The sample holds a few counts of this clonotype. The chain recombines TRBV6-2 or TRBV6-3 with TRBJ2-5; D is perhaps TRBD2 (6 bases). The CDR3 contains 12 residues. The germline V and J ends were trimmed by 2 bases and 13 bases, with 14 bases remaining between them. Germline V gives CDR1 MNHEY, CDR2 SVGEGT. CDR3 DNA: TGTGCCAGCAGTTACCCTACTCTAGCGCCGTACTTC. This sequence encodes CASSYPTLAPYF.

The chain joins TRBV29-1 to TRBJ2-7; 10 nucleotides line up with TRBD1. V shed 2 bases, J shed 4 bases, and the junction held 8 bases outside the gene matches. The CDR3 is 15 residues long. Germline CDR1 is SQVTM and CDR2 is ANQGSEA. CDR3 residues: CSVEFAGTGEYEQYF. CDR3 sequence (DNA): TGCAGCGTTGAATTTGCCGGGACAGGGGAATACGAGCAGTACTTC.

This clonotype was seen more than once but under ten times. The V call is TRBV5-1, the J call TRBJ2-1; 7 bases agree with TRBD1. Germline CDR1 SGHRS, CDR2 YFSETQ. With 4 bases clipped from V and 2 bases from J, the junction kept 12 bases outside the gene matches. The CDR3 length is 17 residues. Here the CDR3 DNA reads TGCGCCAGCAGCGCCGCGGCGGCAGGGGGTCCCTACAATGAGCAGTTCTTC. Translating it yields CASSAAAAGGPYNEQFF.

There are a few counts of this clonotype. This chain links TRBV5-1 with TRBJ2-1, with D unclear. This CDR3 region has 16 residues. The ends were cut back, 2 bases at V and 1 base at J, with 13 bases in the middle. Germline assignment: CDR1 SGHRS and CDR2 YFSETQ. The CDR3 is CASSFEKFWSYNEQFF. The CDR3 DNA sequence: TGCGCCAGCAGCTTTGAGAAGTTTTGGTCCTACAATGAGCAGTTCTTC.

To note about this clonotype: The germline gene is not matched at one end of the junction; a read error may be the cause. The chain couples TRBV6-5 to TRBJ1-4; D unclear. The CDR3 has 15 residues. The germline gives CDR1 MNHEY, CDR2 SVGAGI. CDR3 region: CASSYFQTTNKKLFF. CDR3 DNA: TGTGCCAGCAGTTACTTTCAGACAACTAATAAAAAACTGTTTTTT.

This chain joins TRBV28 and TRBJ1-2; D remains ambiguous. From germline, CDR1 is MDHEN and CDR2 SYDVKM. V lost 7 bases and J 5 bases, leaving 17 bases between the germline ends. The CDR3 has 14 residues. The CDR3 DNA sequence: TGTGCCAGCACGCCAACCCTCATTCGGTATGGCTACACCTTC. This encodes CASTPTLIRYGYTF.

The V gene is TRBV27, the J gene TRBJ2-1; maybe TRBD1 (6 bases). Looked up from germline, CDR1 is MNHEY and CDR2 is SMNVEV (reference sequence). V gave up 3 bases and J gave up 3 bases, with 15 bases separating them. The CDR3 is made up of 16 amino acids. CDR3 region: CASSFLQGVNYNEQFF. The CDR3 DNA reads TGTGCCAGCAGTTTCCTACAGGGAGTTAACTACAATGAGCAGTTCTTC.

This clonotype was picked up a small number of times. The chain combines TRBV10-3 with TRBJ2-7; tentatively, D is TRBD2 (5 bases). CDR1 is ENHRY, CDR2 SYGVKD, per germline. The CDR3 has 13 amino acids. Trimming stripped 6 bases from V and 3 bases from J, with 12 bases between. The CDR3 DNA reads as TGTGCCATCAGAAACCAAGCGGTCTACGAGCAGTACTTC. This codes for CAIRNQAVYEQYF.

The chain is built from TRBV28 and TRBJ1-5, with D possibly TRBD1 on 5 matching bases. Trimming removed 5 bases at V and 5 bases at J, with 16 bases between. The germline CDR1 and CDR2 sequences are MDHEN and SYDVKM. This CDR3 region has 15 residues. The CDR3 reads CASSPGPGAYQPQHF. The DNA of the CDR3 is TGTGCCAGCAGTCCAGGGCCCGGGGCCTATCAGCCCCAGCATTTT.

This clonotype turned up a few times. This sequence joins TRBV2 and TRBJ1-1; a possible D gene is TRBD1 (5 bases). V lost 6 bases and J lost 2, with 16 bases in between. The CDR3 extends over 15 amino acids. Per germline, CDR1 SNHLY and CDR2 FYNNEI. The CDR3, as DNA: TGTGCCAGCAGCGACCAAGGGGCTTTCAACACTGAAGCTTTCTTT. Encoded protein: CASSDQGAFNTEAFF.

The chain links TRBV5-1 to TRBJ2-5, with 12 bases fitting TRBD2. V gave up 0 bases and J gave up 2 bases; unmatched junction bases: 5. CDR3 length equals 17 residues. The germline V gene has CDR1 SGHRS and CDR2 YFSETQ. The CDR3 nucleotides read TGCGCCAGCAGCTTGGTTCCTAGCGGGGGGGGACAAGAGACCCAGTACTTC. Translation gives CASSLVPSGGGQETQYF.

The chain is built from TRBV6-5 and TRBJ1-2; 8 bases line up with TRBD1. Germline V lookup: CDR1 MNHEY, CDR2 SVGAGI. V shed 4 bases and J 4 bases; nucleotides not matched to a gene: 8. The CDR3 has 15 residues. The CDR3 nucleotides are TGTGCCAGCAGTTTCGGACAGGGAGCGTTCTATGGCTACACCTTC. Translation: CASSFGQGAFYGYTF.

J is TRBJ2-7 and V is TRBV5-1; perhaps TRBD2 as D (5 bases). Germline CDR1 reads SGHRS; CDR2 reads YFSETQ. V was clipped by 4 bases and J by 1 base, with 18 bases between them. The CDR3 is made up of 16 amino acids. The CDR3 reads CASSISFPGTSYEQYF. The CDR3 coding sequence is TGCGCCAGCAGCATTTCTTTCCCGGGAACGTCCTACGAGCAGTACTTC.

The J gene is TRBJ1-1, the V gene TRBV15, with D unclear. V lost 2 bases and J 1 base, leaving 11 bases between the germline ends. Germline CDR1 LNHNV, CDR2 YYDKDF (reference sequence). The CDR3 has 15 amino acids. The CDR3 loop is CATSRYDKGNTEAFF. DNA of the CDR3: TGTGCCACCAGCAGATACGACAAGGGGAACACTGAAGCTTTCTTT.

This clonotype occurred many times. The V gene is TRBV7-9, the J gene TRBJ2-7, with D tentatively TRBD1 (6 bases). The CDR3 has 15 residues. V was clipped by 2 bases and J by 1 base, with 12 bases between them. Germline V gene lookup returns CDR1 SEHNR and CDR2 FQNEAQ (reference sequence). CDR3 coding DNA: TGTGCCAGCAGCTTATCAGGGACACCTTCCTACGAGCAGTACTTC. This translates into CASSLSGTPSYEQYF.

This clonotype was seen ten or more times. One junction end does not reproduce the germline sequence, and a read error may be involved. J is TRBJ2-1 and V is TRBV7-2, with 8 bases that match TRBD2. Germline lookup yields CDR1 SGHTA and CDR2 FQGNSA. CDR3 length: 16 amino acids. The CDR3 protein is CASSLSGGASYNEQFF. In DNA, the CDR3 is TGCGCCAGCAGCTTATCCGGGGGGGCCTCCTACAATGAGCAGTTCTTC.

The V gene is TRBV27, the J gene TRBJ2-5, with unresolved D. Trimming removed 7 bases at V and 1 base at J, with 22 bases between. This CDR3 region has 17 residues. In germline, CDR1 is MNHEY, CDR2 SMNVEV (reference sequence). CDR3 region: CASTRKVDAPIQETQYF. The DNA for the CDR3 is TGTGCCAGCACGAGGAAGGTCGACGCCCCCATCCAAGAGACCCAGTACTTC.

The genes are TRBV3-1 and TRBJ2-3; D is possibly TRBD1 or TRBD2 (6 bases each). The CDR3 contains 16 residues. Germline values: CDR1 LGHDT, CDR2 YNNKEL (reference sequence). V lost 1 base and J 5 bases, leaving 16 bases between the germline ends. The DNA of the CDR3 is TGTGCCAGCAGCCAAGGAACGGGGGCCCTGTTAGATACGCAGTATTTT. Translating it yields CASSQGTGALLDTQYF.

The chain couples TRBV27 to TRBJ2-4; 8 positions match TRBD1. Near its end, the DNA agrees better with TRBJ2-7, so the J call may be wrong. CDR1 MNHEY and CDR2 SMNVEV come from the germline V gene (reference sequence). This CDR3 has 13 residues. The CDR3 DNA follows: TGTGCCAGCAGTGTCCTACAGGGGGTCGAGCAGTACTTC. This gives the protein CASSVLQGVEQYF.

The rearrangement uses TRBV28 and TRBJ2-5, with D maybe TRBD1 (6 bases). This CDR3 comprises 16 residues. The germline V gene has CDR1 MDHEN and CDR2 SYDVKM. V lost 6 bases to trimming and J lost 3 bases, with 20 bases between them. Written as DNA, the CDR3 is TGTGCCAGCAGCCATAACATCTACGGACAGAAAGAGACCCAGTACTTC. Protein: CASSHNIYGQKETQYF. Together with reference TRBV28 and TRBJ2-5, the CDR3 gives the full variable domain: DVKVTQSSRYLVKRTGEKVFLECVQDMDHENMFWYRQDPGLGLRLIYFSYDVKMKEKGDIPEGYSVSREKKERFSLILESASTNQTSMYLCASSHNIYGQKETQYFGPGTRLLVL.

The rearrangement uses TRBV6-6 and TRBJ1-2; TRBD1 matches 7 bases. The CDR3 has 14 amino acids. Germline assignment: CDR1 MNHNY and CDR2 SVGAGI (reference sequence). V was pared by 6 bases and J by 5 bases, with 9 bases of the junction left unmatched. CDR3 nucleotides: TGTGCCAGCAGGGAGACGTCGACAGGGTATGGCTACACCTTC. Its protein is CASRETSTGYGYTF.

The V call is TRBV27, the J call TRBJ2-5, with TRBD2 identical over 7 bases. Per germline, CDR1 MNHEY and CDR2 SMNVEV (reference sequence). CDR3 size: 15 residues. Trimming at V came to 7 bases and at J to 0 bases, leaving 8 bases not matched to a gene. CDR3 loop: CASNLLAPNQETQYF. In DNA form, the CDR3 reads TGTGCCAGCAATCTACTAGCGCCGAACCAAGAGACCCAGTACTTC.

The chain links TRBV4-1 to TRBJ2-7; D gene uncertain. V was pared by 0 bases and J by 2 bases, with 5 bases between. The germline CDR1 and CDR2 sequences are MGHRA and YSYEKL. The CDR3 runs 13 residues. CDR3 coding DNA: TGCGCCAGCAGCCAAGACGGAACCTACGAGCAGTACTTC. It codes for CASSQDGTYEQYF.

The chain combines TRBV5-1 with TRBJ2-7; D remains ambiguous. In germline, CDR1 is SGHRS, CDR2 YFSETQ. This CDR3 spans 13 amino acids. V was trimmed by 4 bases and J by 3 bases, leaving 11 bases between them. The CDR3 region is CASSTDLNYEQYF. The CDR3 region has the DNA TGCGCCAGCAGCACCGACCTAAACTACGAGCAGTACTTC.

This clonotype was seen more than once but under ten times. V and J are TRBV2 and TRBJ2-1; 7 bases are shared with TRBD2. V lost 1 base, J lost 7 bases, and 4 bases stayed unmatched. Germline V gene lookup returns CDR1 SNHLY and CDR2 FYNNEI. The CDR3 length is 14 residues. CDR3 sequence (DNA): TGTGCCAGCAGTGAAGAGCGGGATCTGAATGAGCAGTTCTTC. Protein: CASSEERDLNEQFF.

The chain employs TRBV6-5 and TRBJ2-5; 8 bases line up with TRBD2. The CDR3 sequence is 15 residues long. Trimming at V came to 6 bases and at J to 4 bases, leaving 10 bases not matched to a gene. The germline gives CDR1 MNHEY, CDR2 SVGAGI. CDR3 residues: CASSRGSGALETQYF. DNA of the CDR3: TGTGCCAGCAGCCGAGGTAGCGGGGCTCTAGAGACCCAGTACTTC.